This T cell receptor (beta chain) was sequenced during a study of blood T cells in healthy people across ages. Sample-barcoded 5' priming and a J-beta primer mix drove a second PCR of 7 to 11 cycles. A template-switch adaptor with 12 random nucleotides tagged each cDNA molecule. One entry per CDR3 protein, called by TCRdb with MiXCR from the 5' RACE reads. The sample includes 1.5 million to 2 million distinct CDR3 sequences, approximately 30% of them seen just once. Study observations and caveats: Naive CD4+ cell counts and diversity both ran higher in long-lived than in aged donors.

This clonotype was found a few times. The antigen is undetermined. The V end lost 0 bases, the J end lost 10 bases, and 16 bases lay between the germline ends. Germline-derived CDR1 and CDR2 are ENHRY and SYGVKD. This CDR3 has 14 residues. V and J are TRBV10-3 and TRBJ2-7, with D possibly being TRBD2 (6 bases). This receptor was identified in a woman between 25 and 40 years old in good health. The sample consisted of blood. The CDR3 loop is CAISESGSGESQYF. For the CDR3, the DNA is TGTGCCATCAGTGAGTCGGGATCGGGGGAAAGTCAGTACTTC.